One T cell receptor (beta chain) is described in this entry. This clonotype was seen ten or more times. The antigen this receptor binds is unknown. Nothing much larger sits one base from this clone, and base qualities are not available. These data originate in a study of human T cells and chemical hapten exposure (dated by TCRdb to the early 2020s). Some background on the complete study: For sensitization, 2% DPC in acetone was applied to an approximately 2 cm by approximately 2 cm area of upper inner arm skin. Throughout the study period of roughly 24 weeks, patients also received therapeutic DPC doses to the scalp every week. Patch testing on the upper back used Finn chambers containing 0.01% DPC, with scoring done after 6 days according to International Contact Dermatitis Research Group standards. The mostly female patient cohort included alopecia areata with under or over 50% scalp involvement, alopecia totalis and alopecia universalis. The libraries were sequenced as a pool, and the TCR yield per sample differed mostly because of small variations in library volumes within the pool. Peripheral blood TCR repertoire changes were tracked in vivo in alopecia patients during primary and secondary sensitization to the hapten diphenylcyclopropenone (DPC). Blood samples were taken from patients before sensitization (week 0) and then at 2, 6 and about 24 weeks after DPC sensitization. Around 30 alopecia patients provided blood for TCR sequencing at one to four time points (pre-sensitization, 2, 6 and 24 weeks). Study-wide findings and limitations: After repeated subsampling, changes were observed in the strength of the expansion versus patch-test correlation and in the threshold at which the correlation became significant. Because every patient had alopecia, a presumed autoimmune disease, the patients' immune response might differ from that of healthy individuals. Compared with pre-sensitization or healthy control sets, expanded TCRs formed significantly more large CDR3 similarity clusters, which is consistent with antigen-driven responses. DPC sensitization did not change the number of TCRs with a frequency above 1 in 1000, and there was no evidence of changes in global repertoire structure. A positive correlation was found between the number of PT1 expanded TCRs and patch test score, with significance reached at thresholds 8, 16 and 32 but not 4.

V was cut back by 4 bases and J by 2 bases, leaving a gap of 18 bases between them. The CDR3 sequence holds 17 residues, the cysteine and phenylalanine included. Here the CDR3 DNA is all that survives: 51 bases in frame from base 1. Based on the germline V gene, the CDR1 and CDR2 sequences are MNHEY and SVGEGT. The receptor library was made with RACE. Sequencing relied on a NextSeq 500. During library preparation, unique molecular identifiers were attached to individual cDNA molecules so that TCRs could be counted in a quantitative, reproducible way. For every blood RNA sample, sequencing covered both the TCR alpha and TCR beta chains. Concerning the study's data processing: Samples had a median of 95,638 TCRs, with a range from 23,224 to 690,600. V, J and CDR3 annotation of the TCR reads was carried out using the Decombinator software suite. For the PS versus PT1 abundance plots, all samples were subsampled to the same number of TCRs (28,000). TCRs were defined as expanded if absent before sensitization and observed at least eight times at the 2-week time point. In TCRdb, the public reads were trimmed at Q25 with fastp and aligned with MiXCR, with productive beta chains retained. All rows with the same CDR3 protein become a single entry with the most common DNA and genes. The V and J calls here are based on TCRdb, not the publication. Across this sample there are tens of thousands of distinct CDR3 sequences, with 9.5% to 13% seen only once. Of the sample, about 2.5% falls within the top ten clones.

According to the study, the label for this sample's time point signals: patch test 2, 6 weeks after DPC sensitization. The treatment or condition label corresponds to: therapeutic diphenylcyclopropenone sensitization with weekly scalp DPC. Blood at each patch-test visit was drawn before the patch test was applied. Eligible patients were aged 18 to 70, diagnosed with alopecia, deemed suitable for DPC therapy, and excluded if pregnant. Total RNA was extracted from unfractionated whole blood collected in Tempus Blood RNA tubes. The sequenced sample was whole blood, obtained in connection with sensitization to the hapten diphenylcyclopropenone (DPC). Here the chain combines TRBV6-2 or TRBV6-3 and TRBJ2-1, with a weak D call of TRBD1 (6 bases match). The sequence came from a woman in her 30s with alopecia areata. Some clones in this sample may be carry-over from other donors' samples. CDR3 region: CASSLGRGVITYNEQFF. The DNA sequence is as follows: TGTGCCAGCAGTTTAGGCAGGGGCGTTATCACCTACAATGAGCAGTTCTTC.